This TCR beta chain derives from a study of T cells after yellow fever vaccination. Study findings and constraints: Reappearance after the booster was seen for most primary-vaccination clones, at roughly 96% CD4 and 75% to 90% CD8.

As TCR cDNA was made by 5'RACE template switching, a universal primer site and UMIs were added. Each CDR3 protein gets one entry after TCRdb re-called the 5' RACE reads with MiXCR. The table has about 260,000 distinct CDR3 sequences, about 3.9% seen once; the top ten hold 15% to 20%. This clonotype was counted ten times or more. Its specificity is not known. Sequenced material: PBMCs, taken 15 days after the yellow fever booster vaccination. The clonotype comes from a young man who received the YFV17D yellow fever vaccine.

The CDR3 bases are TGTGCCAGCGGCTGGGAAGCAGCAACCGGGGAGCTGTTTTTT. Residues: CASGWEAATGELFF. This chain links TRBV11-2 with TRBJ2-2; no clear D. CDR1 is SGHAT and CDR2 is FQNNGV in the germline V gene. Trimming shortened V by 8 bases and J by 5 bases, and 15 bases separated the two germline ends. This CDR3 region has 14 residues.